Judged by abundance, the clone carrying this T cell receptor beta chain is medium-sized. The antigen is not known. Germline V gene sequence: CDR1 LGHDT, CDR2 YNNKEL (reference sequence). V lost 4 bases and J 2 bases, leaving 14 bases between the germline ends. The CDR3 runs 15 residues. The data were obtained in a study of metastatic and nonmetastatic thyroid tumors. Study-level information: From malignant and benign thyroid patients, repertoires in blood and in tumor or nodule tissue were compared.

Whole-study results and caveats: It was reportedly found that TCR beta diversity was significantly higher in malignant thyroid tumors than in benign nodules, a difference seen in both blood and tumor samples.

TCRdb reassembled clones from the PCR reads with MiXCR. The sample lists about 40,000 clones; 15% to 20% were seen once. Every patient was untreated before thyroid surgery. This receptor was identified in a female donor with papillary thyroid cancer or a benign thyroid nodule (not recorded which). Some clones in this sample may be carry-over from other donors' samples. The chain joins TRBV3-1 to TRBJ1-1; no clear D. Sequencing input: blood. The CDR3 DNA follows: TGTGCCAGCAGCCCCTACCGCGGAGTAAACACTGAAGCTTTCTTT. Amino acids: CASSPYRGVNTEAFF.